What follows are 8 T cell receptor beta chains derived from one specimen sequenced in a study of cytomegalovirus exposure and HLA in healthy donors. Primers included in the PCR were 60 Vbeta and 13 Jbeta primers. Only in-frame clones appear in the TCRdb table, and some are missing; sequencing was by immunoSEQ multiplex PCR. Counted here are 75,000 to 100,000 clones, 60% to 75% occurring once; the ten biggest clones make up approximately 3%. The sample comprised PBMCs. Receptors were obtained from a man between 60 and 70 years old in good health and CMV-seronegative.

The CDR3 here is CASSLGALGGQPQHF. CDR3 DNA: TGTGCCAGCAGCTTGGGGGCTTTGGGGGGGCAGCCCCAGCATTTT. The rearrangement joins TRBV5-6 to TRBJ1-5; D is possibly TRBD1 (5 bases). V lost 0 bases to trimming and J lost 7 bases, with 14 bases between them. CDR1 and CDR2 (germline): SGHDT, YYEEEE. There are 15 residues in the CDR3.

This clone was detected only a few times. V and J are TRBV10-2 and TRBJ2-2; 8 nucleotides agree with TRBD2. J was trimmed by 5 bases and V by 3 bases; bases with no gene match: 5. The germline CDR1 and CDR2 sequences are WSHSY and SAAADI. This CDR3 spans 15 amino acids. CDR3 region: CASSDHGGDTGELFF. CDR3 DNA sequence: TGCGCCAGCAGTGACCACGGGGGGGATACCGGGGAGCTGTTTTTT.

The rearrangement links TRBV6-4 to TRBJ2-2; 7 bases fit TRBD1. CDR1 MRHNA and CDR2 SNTAGT come from the germline V gene. CDR3 length equals 15 residues. The V segment lost 2 bases and the J segment 4 bases; nucleotides outside the gene matches: 4. The CDR3 region has the DNA TGTGCCAGCAGTGACCAGACAGGGACCACCGGGGAGCTGTTTTTT. Protein product: CASSDQTGTTGELFF.

The chain carries TRBV7-9 and TRBJ1-5; D possibly corresponds to TRBD1 (6 bases). The germline gives CDR1 SEHNR, CDR2 FQNEAQ (reference sequence). The CDR3 is 16 residues long. V lost 0 bases and J 5 bases, leaving 14 bases between the germline ends. This chain's CDR3 is CASSLADIGGDQPQHF. Written as DNA, the CDR3 is TGTGCCAGCAGCTTAGCGGATATAGGGGGGGATCAGCCCCAGCATTTT.

V and J are TRBV6-6 and TRBJ2-7, with 10 positions matching TRBD2. Per the germline V gene, CDR1 is MNHNY and CDR2 is SVGAGI (reference sequence). The CDR3 runs to 15 residues. The ends lost 0 bases at V and 5 bases at J; junction bases unmatched: 4. The CDR3 region has the DNA TGTGCCAGCAGTTACTCACCTAGCGGGAGTCACGAGCAGTACTTC. This gives the protein CASSYSPSGSHEQYF.

This rearrangement joins TRBV11-3 to TRBJ1-6; D gene unclear. Deletions cut 0 bases from V and 5 bases from J, with 5 bases between. CDR1 is SGHNT, CDR2 YENEEA, per germline. The length of the CDR3 is 14 residues. The CDR3 reads CASSLEGDNSPLHF. The CDR3 nucleotides are TGTGCCAGCAGCTTAGAAGGAGATAATTCACCCCTCCACTTT.

The chain joins TRBV29-1 to TRBJ2-1, with D perhaps matching TRBD2 (6 bases). Germline V gene sequence: CDR1 SQVTM, CDR2 ANQGSEA. The V gene lost 3 bases and the J gene lost 8 bases, with 14 bases spanning the gap. This CDR3 has 13 residues. Written as DNA, the CDR3 is TGCAGCGTTGAGGCGGGAATAGGCGATGAGCAGTTCTTC. Protein: CSVEAGIGDEQFF.

CDR3 in DNA: TGTGCCAGCAGAAACAGCTACGAGCAGTACTTC. Its translation is CASRNSYEQYF. This chain connects TRBV6-5 to TRBJ2-5; D remains ambiguous. The J call may be in error: the DNA end matches TRBJ2-7 better. There are 11 residues in the CDR3. CDR1 MNHEY and CDR2 SVGAGI come from the germline V gene.